Sequencing of this T cell receptor beta chain was carried out in a study of CD8 T cells in ankylosing spondylitis. Findings and caveats of the study: Earlier studies detected some motif variants in reactive arthritis synovial fluid and blood. Blood from ankylosing spondylitis patients appeared to carry a characteristic roughly 8-variant TCR beta motif.

As for this clonotype: The antigen is unknown.

V dropped 6 bases and J dropped 0 bases, with 23 bases sitting between them. CDR3 length: 18 residues. Germline assignment: CDR1 MDHEN and CDR2 SYDVKM. As the method for making TCR beta libraries, quantitative 5'-RACE with molecular barcodes was used. TCRdb re-called the 5' RACE reads through MiXCR, storing one row per CDR3 protein. Here the sample spans 400,000 to 450,000 distinct CDR3 sequences, roughly a sixth being singletons. Specimen: blood, either unsorted or a sorted T cell fraction (not recorded which). The receptor comes from a male donor with ankylosing spondylitis. This chain uses TRBV28 with TRBJ1-1; D gene unclear. Written as DNA, the CDR3 is TGTGCCAGCAGCCGCTTAGGGTCGCTTCATTTCATGAACACTGAAGCTTTCTTT. Translation gives CASSRLGSLHFMNTEAFF.